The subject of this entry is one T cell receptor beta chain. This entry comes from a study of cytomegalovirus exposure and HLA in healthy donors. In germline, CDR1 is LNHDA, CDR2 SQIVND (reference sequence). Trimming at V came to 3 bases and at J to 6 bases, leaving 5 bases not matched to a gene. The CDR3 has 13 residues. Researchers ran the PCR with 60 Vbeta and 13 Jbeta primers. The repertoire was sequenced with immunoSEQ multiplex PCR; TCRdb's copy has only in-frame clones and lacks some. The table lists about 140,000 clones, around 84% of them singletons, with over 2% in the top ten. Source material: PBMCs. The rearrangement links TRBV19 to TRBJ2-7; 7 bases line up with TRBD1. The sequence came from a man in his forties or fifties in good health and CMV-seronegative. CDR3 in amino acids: CASSIKTGFEQYF. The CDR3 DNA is TGTGCCAGTAGTATCAAGACAGGGTTCGAGCAGTACTTC.